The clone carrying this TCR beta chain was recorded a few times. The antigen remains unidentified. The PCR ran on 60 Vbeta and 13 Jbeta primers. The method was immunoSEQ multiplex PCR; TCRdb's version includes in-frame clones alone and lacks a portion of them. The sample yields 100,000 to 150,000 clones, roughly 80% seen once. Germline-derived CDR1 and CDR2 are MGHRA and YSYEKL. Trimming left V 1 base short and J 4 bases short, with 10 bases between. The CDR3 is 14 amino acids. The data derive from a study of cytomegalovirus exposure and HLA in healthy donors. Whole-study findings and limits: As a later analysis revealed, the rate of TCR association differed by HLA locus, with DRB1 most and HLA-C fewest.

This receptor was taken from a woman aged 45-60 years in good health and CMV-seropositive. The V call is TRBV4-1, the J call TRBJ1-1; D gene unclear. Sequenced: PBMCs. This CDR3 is CASSQVGGLTEAFF. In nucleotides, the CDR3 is TGCGCCAGCAGCCAAGTCGGAGGGCTCACTGAAGCTTTCTTT.